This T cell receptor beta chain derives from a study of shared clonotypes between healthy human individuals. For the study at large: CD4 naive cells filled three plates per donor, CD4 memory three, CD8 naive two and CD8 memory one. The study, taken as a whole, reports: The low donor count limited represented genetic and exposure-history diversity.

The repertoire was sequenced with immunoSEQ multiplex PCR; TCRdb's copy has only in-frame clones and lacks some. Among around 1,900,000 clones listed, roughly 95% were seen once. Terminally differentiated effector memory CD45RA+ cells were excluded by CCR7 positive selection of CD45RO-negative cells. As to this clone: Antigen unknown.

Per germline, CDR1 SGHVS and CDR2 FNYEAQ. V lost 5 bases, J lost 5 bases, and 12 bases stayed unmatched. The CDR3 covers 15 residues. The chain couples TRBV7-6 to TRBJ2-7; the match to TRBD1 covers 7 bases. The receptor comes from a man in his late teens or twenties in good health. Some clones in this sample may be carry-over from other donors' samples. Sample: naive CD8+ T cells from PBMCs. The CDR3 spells CASSPRDSVRDEQYF. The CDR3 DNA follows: TGTGCCAGCAGCCCCCGGGACAGCGTTAGGGACGAGCAGTACTTC.